The following is a T cell receptor beta chain sequence with its context. No antigen is known for it. The CDR3 is made up of 12 amino acids. The germline V and J ends were trimmed by 3 bases and 4 bases, with 3 bases remaining between them. CDR1 is MDHEN, CDR2 SYDVKM, per germline. The PCR ran on 60 Vbeta and 13 Jbeta primers. This table comes from immunoSEQ multiplex PCR, and its TCRdb copy is limited to in-frame clones, with some not included. The sample has some 120,000 clones, 60% to 85% seen once. The sample is drawn from a study of cytomegalovirus exposure and HLA in healthy donors. The study's findings and limits: The authors listed over 150 TCR beta chains as cytomegalovirus-associated. Per a prior analysis, the majority of TCR beta V segments were productive roughly 87% or roughly 30% of the time. Highest at DRB1 and lowest at HLA-C, TCR association rates differed among HLA loci in a later analysis. It was taken for granted in presence/absence analyses that sequencing depth across donors was roughly uniform.

The chain joins TRBV28 to TRBJ2-2; D is unresolved. Sequenced: PBMCs. This sequence originates from a man younger than 45 in good health and CMV-seronegative. CDR3 amino acids: CASSLSTGELFF. Written as DNA, the CDR3 is TGTGCCAGCAGTTTGAGCACCGGGGAGCTGTTTTTT.